This is a list of T cell receptor beta chains from one sample in a study of blood T cell repertoires in COVID-19. Only in-frame clones appear in the TCRdb table, and some are missing; sequencing was by immunoSEQ multiplex PCR. The repertoire holds 200,000 to 300,000 clones, with 75% to 85% as singletons. Material for sequencing was peripheral blood. These receptor sequences come from a human donor in a cohort sampled during active COVID-19. Each CDR3 is given with its conserved first and last residue. Fields, in order: V gene, D gene, clone size, J gene, CDR3 protein, CDR3 DNA. The D gene is left open where the match is weak. Rows give clone size only sometimes, using once, few, many, or a class for an expanded clone.

v_gene: TRBV4-2
d_gene: TRBD1
abundance: .
j_gene: TRBJ1-2
CDR3aa: CASSLGQEPYGYTF
CDR3nt: TGTGCCAGCAGCCTAGGACAGGAACCCTATGGCTACACCTTC

v_gene: TRBV7-9
d_gene: TRBD1
abundance: .
j_gene: TRBJ1-5
CDR3aa: CASSLQGGNQPQHF
CDR3nt: TGTGCCAGCAGCTTACAGGGGGGAAATCAGCCCCAGCATTTT

v_gene: TRBV4-2
d_gene: .
abundance: once
j_gene: TRBJ1-2
CDR3aa: CASSQAISTRRAGYTF
CDR3nt: TGTGCCAGCAGCCAAGCGATCTCGACCCGGAGGGCCGGCTACACCTTC

v_gene: TRBV10-3
d_gene: .
abundance: .
j_gene: TRBJ2-5
CDR3aa: CAISVGLGETQYF
CDR3nt: TGTGCCATCAGTGTGGGACTTGGGGAGACCCAGTACTTC

v_gene: TRBV5-1
d_gene: TRBD2
abundance: .
j_gene: TRBJ2-3
CDR3aa: CASSLSGTSGTDTQYF
CDR3nt: TGCGCCAGCAGCTTGTCCGGGACTAGCGGCACAGATACGCAGTATTTT

v_gene: TRBV11-2
d_gene: .
abundance: .
j_gene: TRBJ2-3
CDR3aa: CASSPRLSTDTQYF
CDR3nt: TGTGCCAGCAGCCCCCGACTATCCACAGATACGCAGTATTTT

v_gene: TRBV10-3
d_gene: TRBD1
abundance: .
j_gene: TRBJ2-3
CDR3aa: CAISYSGQGKTDTQYF
CDR3nt: TGTGCCATCAGCTACTCGGGACAGGGGAAGACAGATACGCAGTATTTT

v_gene: TRBV27
d_gene: TRBD2
abundance: .
j_gene: TRBJ2-7
CDR3aa: CASSWPSGGPRGGEQYF
CDR3nt: TGTGCCAGCAGTTGGCCTAGCGGGGGACCTCGGGGCGGCGAGCAGTACTTC

v_gene: TRBV24-1
d_gene: .
abundance: few
j_gene: TRBJ2-5
CDR3aa: CATSDPRGPGETQYF
CDR3nt: TGTGCCACCAGTGATCCCAGGGGACCGGGGGAGACCCAGTACTTC

v_gene: TRBV10-3
d_gene: TRBD1
abundance: .
j_gene: TRBJ1-1
CDR3aa: CAISETGGASRTEAFF
CDR3nt: TGTGCCATCAGTGAGACAGGGGGCGCCTCTCGTACTGAAGCTTTCTTT

v_gene: TRBV6-1
d_gene: TRBD1
abundance: .
j_gene: TRBJ1-5
CDR3aa: CASSDRGVGHQPQHF
CDR3nt: TGTGCCAGCAGTGACAGGGGGGTGGGGCATCAGCCCCAGCATTTT

v_gene: TRBV27
d_gene: TRBD1
abundance: .
j_gene: TRBJ2-5
CDR3aa: CASSFGTGGTETQYF
CDR3nt: TGTGCCAGCAGTTTCGGGACAGGGGGCACAGAGACCCAGTACTTC

v_gene: TRBV20-1
d_gene: TRBD1
abundance: .
j_gene: TRBJ1-6
CDR3aa: CSAFRDRGLHF
CDR3nt: TGCAGTGCTTTCCGGGACAGGGGACTCCACTTT

v_gene: TRBV7-2
d_gene: TRBD2
abundance: .
j_gene: TRBJ2-1
CDR3aa: CASSLVGLAGALYNEQFF
CDR3nt: TGTGCCAGCAGCTTAGTCGGACTAGCGGGGGCGCTTTACAATGAGCAGTTCTTC

v_gene: TRBV18
d_gene: .
abundance: .
j_gene: TRBJ1-3
CDR3aa: CASSDNSGNTIYF
CDR3nt: TGTGCCAGCTCGGACAACTCTGGAAACACCATATATTTT

v_gene: TRBV6-5
d_gene: .
abundance: .
j_gene: TRBJ2-2
CDR3aa: CASIRGGWNTGELFF
CDR3nt: TGTGCCAGCATTCGAGGCGGATGGAACACCGGGGAGCTGTTTTTT

v_gene: TRBV30
d_gene: TRBD1
abundance: .
j_gene: TRBJ1-1
CDR3aa: CALPRQGKGAEAFF
CDR3nt: TGTGCCCTCCCACGACAGGGGAAAGGGGCTGAAGCTTTCTTT